These T cell receptor beta chains were read from a single sample in a study of T-cell reconstitution after alpha-beta-depleted transplantation in children. TCRdb analysed the PCR reads with MiXCR anew, one entry per CDR3 protein. The repertoire holds hundreds of thousands of distinct CDR3 sequences, about 15% seen once, with approximately 1% in the top ten. The material sequenced was PBMCs from the stem cell graft donor, taken from the stem cell graft. The receptors were gathered from a human donor who donated a stem cell graft to a child with acute myeloid leukemia. Both conserved end residues are part of each CDR3. D genes are given only for firm matches. For some rows the clone size is stated as once, few or many, or as a class when expanded; others skip it.

v_gene	d_gene	abundance	j_gene	CDR3aa	CDR3nt
TRBV29-1	NA	few	TRBJ1-5	CSARDTADQPQHF	TGCAGCGCCCGGGACACCGCCGATCAGCCCCAGCATTTT
TRBV5-5	TRBD1	many	TRBJ1-5	CASSLGQGLQPQHF	TGTGCCAGCAGCTTGGGACAGGGGTTACAGCCCCAGCATTTT
TRBV12-3/TRBV12-4	NA	NA	TRBJ1-2	CASSLGAHYTF	TGTGCCAGCAGCCTAGGGGCGCATTACACCTTC
TRBV6-1	NA	few	TRBJ1-2	CASSEASGEQLIYGYTF	TGTGCCAGCAGTGAAGCGAGTGGGGAACAGCTGATTTATGGCTACACCTTC
TRBV20-1	TRBD2	few	TRBJ2-3	CSARGTSGPDTQYF	TGCAGTGCTAGAGGGACTAGCGGGCCAGATACGCAGTATTTT
TRBV28	NA	NA	TRBJ1-6	CASSLTGSHNSPLHF	TGTGCCAGCAGTTTAACCGGGTCCCATAATTCACCCCTCCACTTT
TRBV7-6	NA	few	TRBJ1-1	CASSSRLGGTEAFF	TGTGCCAGCAGCTCCCGATTGGGGGGGACTGAAGCTTTCTTT
TRBV7-9	TRBD1	NA	TRBJ1-1	CASLRQGANTEAFF	TGTGCCAGCCTGCGACAGGGGGCGAACACTGAAGCTTTCTTT
TRBV5-1	TRBD2	many	TRBJ2-1	CASSSTSGGTNEQFF	TGCGCCAGCAGCTCCACTAGCGGGGGGACGAATGAGCAGTTCTTC
TRBV4-1	NA	NA	TRBJ2-1	CASSHPGGVGSYNEQFF	TGCGCCAGCAGCCATCCGGGGGGCGTTGGCTCCTACAATGAGCAGTTCTTC
TRBV7-9	TRBD1	few	TRBJ2-5	CASSPPGQDVRETQYF	TGTGCCAGCAGCCCACCGGGACAGGACGTCCGGGAGACCCAGTACTTC
TRBV12-3/TRBV12-4	NA	NA	TRBJ2-3	CASTLGYTDTQYF	TGTGCCAGCACCCTGGGGTACACAGATACGCAGTATTTT
TRBV5-1	NA	NA	TRBJ2-2	CASTATVTGELFF	TGCGCCAGCACCGCGACAGTCACCGGGGAGCTGTTTTTT
TRBV10-3	TRBD1	many	TRBJ1-1	CAISRDSQNTEAFF	TGTGCCATCAGTAGGGACAGCCAGAACACTGAAGCTTTCTTT
TRBV5-5	NA	many	TRBJ2-7	CASSLVDSYEQYF	TGTGCCAGCAGCTTGGTGGACAGCTACGAGCAGTACTTC
TRBV7-9	NA	few	TRBJ1-2	CASRSQGMDGYTF	TGTGCCAGCCGCAGCCAGGGTATGGATGGCTACACCTTC
TRBV6-1	TRBD1	few	TRBJ1-5	CASRIQGLGQPQHF	TGTGCCAGCAGAATACAGGGGCTTGGGCAGCCCCAGCATTTT
TRBV7-8	NA	few	TRBJ2-5	CASSFMAHQETQYF	TGTGCCAGCAGCTTTATGGCCCACCAAGAGACCCAGTACTTC
TRBV29-1	TRBD2	many	TRBJ2-1	CSVTGGGSYNEQFF	TGCAGCGTGACGGGGGGGGGATCCTACAATGAGCAGTTCTTC